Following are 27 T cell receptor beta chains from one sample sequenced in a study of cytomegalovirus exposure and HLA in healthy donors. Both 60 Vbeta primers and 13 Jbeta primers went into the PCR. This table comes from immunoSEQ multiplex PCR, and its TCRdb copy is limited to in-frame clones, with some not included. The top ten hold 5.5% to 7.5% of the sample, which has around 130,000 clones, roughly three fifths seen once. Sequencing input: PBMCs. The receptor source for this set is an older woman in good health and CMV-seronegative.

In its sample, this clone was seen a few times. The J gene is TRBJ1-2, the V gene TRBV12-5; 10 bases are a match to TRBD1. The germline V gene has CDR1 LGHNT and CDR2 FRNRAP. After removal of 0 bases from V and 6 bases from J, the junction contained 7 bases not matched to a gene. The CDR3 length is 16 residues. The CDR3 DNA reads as TGTGCTAGTGGTTTGGTACAGCGGGACAGGGGAAATGGCTACACCTTC. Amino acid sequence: CASGLVQRDRGNGYTF.

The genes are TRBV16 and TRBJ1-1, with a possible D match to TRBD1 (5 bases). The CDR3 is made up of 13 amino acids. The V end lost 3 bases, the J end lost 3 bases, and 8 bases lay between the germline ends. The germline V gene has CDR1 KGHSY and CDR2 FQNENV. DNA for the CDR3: TGTGCCAGCAGCCATGCGGGGGACACTGAAGCTTTCTTT. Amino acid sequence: CASSHAGDTEAFF.

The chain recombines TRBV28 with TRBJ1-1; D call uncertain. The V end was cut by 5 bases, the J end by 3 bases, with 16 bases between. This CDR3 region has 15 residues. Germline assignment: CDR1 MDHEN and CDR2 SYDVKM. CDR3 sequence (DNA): TGTGCCAGCAGTCCCTCCGGGGATGGGTACACTGAAGCTTTCTTT. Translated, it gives CASSPSGDGYTEAFF.

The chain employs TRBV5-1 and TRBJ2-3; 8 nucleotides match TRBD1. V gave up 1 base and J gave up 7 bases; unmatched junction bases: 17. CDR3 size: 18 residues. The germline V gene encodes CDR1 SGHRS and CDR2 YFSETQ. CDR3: CASSLNLGGRGRVHTQYF. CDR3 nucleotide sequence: TGCGCCAGCAGCTTGAACCTAGGTGGCAGGGGGCGCGTCCATACGCAGTATTTT.

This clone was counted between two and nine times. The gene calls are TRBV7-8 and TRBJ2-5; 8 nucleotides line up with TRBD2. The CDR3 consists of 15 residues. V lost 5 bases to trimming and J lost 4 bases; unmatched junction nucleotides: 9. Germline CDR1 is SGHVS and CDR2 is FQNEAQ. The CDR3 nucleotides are TGTGCCAGCAGCCCCAGCGGGAGTAGGGGAGAGACCCAGTACTTC. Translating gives CASSPSGSRGETQYF.

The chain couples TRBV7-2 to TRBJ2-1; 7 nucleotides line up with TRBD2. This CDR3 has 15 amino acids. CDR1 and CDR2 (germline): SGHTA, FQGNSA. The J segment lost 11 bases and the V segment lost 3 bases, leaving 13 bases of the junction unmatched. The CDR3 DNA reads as TGTGCCAGCAGCTTTGGTGAGGCGGGAGTGACTAAGCAGTTCTTC. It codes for CASSFGEAGVTKQFF.

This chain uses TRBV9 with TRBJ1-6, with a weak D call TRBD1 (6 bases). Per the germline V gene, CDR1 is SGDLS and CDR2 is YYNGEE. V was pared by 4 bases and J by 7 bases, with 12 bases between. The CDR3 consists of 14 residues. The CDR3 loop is CASSLRGFNSPLHF. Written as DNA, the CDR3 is TGTGCCAGCAGCTTGAGGGGGTTCAATTCACCCCTCCACTTT.

The CDR3 nucleotides are TGTGCCAGTAGTAGTTTCAGGGATGAGCAGTTCTTC. It codes for CASSSFRDEQFF. This rearrangement joins TRBV19 to TRBJ2-1, with TRBD1 as a possible D gene (5 bases). The ends were cut back, 4 bases at V and 8 bases at J, with 9 bases in the middle. From germline, CDR1 is LNHDA and CDR2 SQIVND (reference sequence). The CDR3 contains 12 residues.

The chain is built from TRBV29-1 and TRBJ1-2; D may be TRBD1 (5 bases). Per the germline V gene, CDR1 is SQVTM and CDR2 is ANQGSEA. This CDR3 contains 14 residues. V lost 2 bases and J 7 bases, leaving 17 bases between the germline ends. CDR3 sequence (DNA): TGCAGCGTTGAAAGAAGGGCAGGGAACGTTGGCTACACCTTC. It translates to CSVERRAGNVGYTF.

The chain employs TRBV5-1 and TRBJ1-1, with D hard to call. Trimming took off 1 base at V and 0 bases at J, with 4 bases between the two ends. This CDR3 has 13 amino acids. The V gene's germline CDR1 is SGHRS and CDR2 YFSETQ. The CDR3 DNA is TGCGCCAGCAGCTTGCGTATGAACACTGAAGCTTTCTTT. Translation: CASSLRMNTEAFF.

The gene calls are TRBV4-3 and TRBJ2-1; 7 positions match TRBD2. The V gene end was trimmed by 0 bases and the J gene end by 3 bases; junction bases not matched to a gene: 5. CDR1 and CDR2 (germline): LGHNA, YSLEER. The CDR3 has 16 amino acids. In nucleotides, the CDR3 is TGCGCCAGCAGCCAAGATCTGAGCGGGGTCTACAATGAGCAGTTCTTC. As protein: CASSQDLSGVYNEQFF.

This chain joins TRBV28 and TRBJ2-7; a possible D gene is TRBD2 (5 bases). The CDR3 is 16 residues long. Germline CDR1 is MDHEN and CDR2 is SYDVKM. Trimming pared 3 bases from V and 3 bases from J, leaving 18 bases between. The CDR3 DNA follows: TGTGCCAGCAGTTTGGGAGTCCTGCCATCTAACTACGAGCAGTACTTC. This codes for CASSLGVLPSNYEQYF.

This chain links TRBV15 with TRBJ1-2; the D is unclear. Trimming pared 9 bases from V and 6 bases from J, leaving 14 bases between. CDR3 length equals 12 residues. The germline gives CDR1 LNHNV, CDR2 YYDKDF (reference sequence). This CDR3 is CATSPRNNGYTF. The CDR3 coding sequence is TGTGCCACTTCACCGCGGAACAATGGCTACACCTTC.

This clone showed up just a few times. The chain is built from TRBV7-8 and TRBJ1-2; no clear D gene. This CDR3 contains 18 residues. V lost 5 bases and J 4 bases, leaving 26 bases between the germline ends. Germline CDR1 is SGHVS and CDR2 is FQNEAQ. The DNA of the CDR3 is TGTGCCAGCAGCCCCCAGGATGAAGGTCTCTCCCTCTTCTATGGCTACACCTTC. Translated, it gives CASSPQDEGLSLFYGYTF. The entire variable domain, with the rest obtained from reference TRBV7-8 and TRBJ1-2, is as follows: GAGVSQSPRYKVAKRGQDVALRCDPISGHVSLFWYQQALGQGPEFLTYFQNEAQLDKSGLPSDRFFAERPEGSVSTLKIQRTQQEDSAVYLCASSPQDEGLSLFYGYTFGSGTRLTVV.

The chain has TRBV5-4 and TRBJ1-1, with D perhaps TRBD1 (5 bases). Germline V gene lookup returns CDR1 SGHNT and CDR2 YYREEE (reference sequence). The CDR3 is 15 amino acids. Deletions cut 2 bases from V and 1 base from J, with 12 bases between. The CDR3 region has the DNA TGTGCCAGCAGCTTACAACAGGTGCCGAACACTGAAGCTTTCTTT. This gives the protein CASSLQQVPNTEAFF.

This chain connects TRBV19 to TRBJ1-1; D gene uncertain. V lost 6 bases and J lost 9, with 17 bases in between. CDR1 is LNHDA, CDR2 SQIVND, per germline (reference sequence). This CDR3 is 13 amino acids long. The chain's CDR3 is CASSLLSGVQAFF. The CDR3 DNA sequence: TGTGCCAGTAGCCTTCTCTCCGGGGTTCAAGCTTTCTTT.

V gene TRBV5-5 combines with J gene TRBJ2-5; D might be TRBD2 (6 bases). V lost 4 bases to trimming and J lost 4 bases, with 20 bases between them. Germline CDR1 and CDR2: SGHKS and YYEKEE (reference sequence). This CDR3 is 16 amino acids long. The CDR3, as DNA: TGTGCCAGCAGCCTTTGGGGGAGGACCTACGGAGAGACCCAGTACTTC. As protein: CASSLWGRTYGETQYF.

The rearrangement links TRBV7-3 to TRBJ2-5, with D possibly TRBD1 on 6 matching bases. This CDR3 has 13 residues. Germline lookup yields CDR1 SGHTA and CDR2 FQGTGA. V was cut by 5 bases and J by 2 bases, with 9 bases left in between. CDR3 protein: CASSPQGQETQYF. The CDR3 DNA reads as TGTGCCAGCAGCCCTCAGGGGCAAGAGACCCAGTACTTC.

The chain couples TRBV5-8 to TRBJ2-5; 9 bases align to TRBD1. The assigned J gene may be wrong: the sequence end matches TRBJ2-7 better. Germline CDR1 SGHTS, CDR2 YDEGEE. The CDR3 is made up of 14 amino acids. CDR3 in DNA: TGTGCCAGCAGCAAAGGACAGGGGCTCGACGAGCAGTACTTC. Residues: CASSKGQGLDEQYF.

CDR3 coding DNA: TGTGCCAGCAGCCAGCGACAGGGACAGCCCCAGCATTTT. Translated, it gives CASSQRQGQPQHF. The rearrangement uses TRBV7-2 and TRBJ1-5, with 7 bases fitting TRBD1. From germline, CDR1 is SGHTA and CDR2 FQGNSA. The CDR3 is 13 amino acids. J lost 7 bases, V lost 5 bases, and 5 bases had no gene match.

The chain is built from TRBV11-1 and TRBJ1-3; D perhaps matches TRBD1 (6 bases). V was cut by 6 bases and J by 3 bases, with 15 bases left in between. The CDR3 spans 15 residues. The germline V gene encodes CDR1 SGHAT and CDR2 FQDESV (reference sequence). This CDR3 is CASSQTGTLGNTIYF. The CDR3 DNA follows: TGTGCCAGCAGTCAGACAGGAACCCTTGGAAACACCATATATTTT.

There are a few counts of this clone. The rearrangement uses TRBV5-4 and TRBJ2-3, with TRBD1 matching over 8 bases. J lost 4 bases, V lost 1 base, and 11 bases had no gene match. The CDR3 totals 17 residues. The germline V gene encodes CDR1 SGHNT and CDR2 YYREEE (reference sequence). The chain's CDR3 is CASSLSGSGGRADTQYF. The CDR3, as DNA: TGTGCCAGCAGCTTGAGTGGCTCAGGGGGCCGTGCAGATACGCAGTATTTT.

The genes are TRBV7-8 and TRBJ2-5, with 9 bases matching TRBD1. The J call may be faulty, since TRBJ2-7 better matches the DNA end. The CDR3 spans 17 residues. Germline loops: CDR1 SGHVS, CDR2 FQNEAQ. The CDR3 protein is CASSLARGTGSSYEQYF. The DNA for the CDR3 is TGTGCCAGCAGCTTAGCGCGGGGGACAGGGAGCTCCTACGAGCAGTACTTC.

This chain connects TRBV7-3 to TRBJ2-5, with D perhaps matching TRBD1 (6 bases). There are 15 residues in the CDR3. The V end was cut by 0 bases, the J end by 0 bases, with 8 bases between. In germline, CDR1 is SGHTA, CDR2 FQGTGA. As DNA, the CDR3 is TGTGCCAGCAGCTTAACGGGACACCACCAAGAGACCCAGTACTTC. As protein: CASSLTGHHQETQYF.

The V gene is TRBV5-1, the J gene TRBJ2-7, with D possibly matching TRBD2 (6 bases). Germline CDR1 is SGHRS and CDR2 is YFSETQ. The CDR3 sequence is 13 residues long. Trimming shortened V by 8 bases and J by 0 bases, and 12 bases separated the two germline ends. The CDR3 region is CASSAGPSYEQYF. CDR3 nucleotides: TGCGCCAGTTCAGCGGGCCCCTCCTACGAGCAGTACTTC.

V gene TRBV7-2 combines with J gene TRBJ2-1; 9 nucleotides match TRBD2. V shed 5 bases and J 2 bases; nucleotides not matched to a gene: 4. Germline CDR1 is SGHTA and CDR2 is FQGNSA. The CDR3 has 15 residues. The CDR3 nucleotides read TGTGCCAGCAGCCCGACTAGCGGAACCTACAATGAGCAGTTCTTC. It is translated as CASSPTSGTYNEQFF.

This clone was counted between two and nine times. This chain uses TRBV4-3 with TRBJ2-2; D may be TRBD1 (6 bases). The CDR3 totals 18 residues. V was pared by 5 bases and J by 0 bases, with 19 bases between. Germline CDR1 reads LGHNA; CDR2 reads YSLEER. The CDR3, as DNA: TGCGCCAGCAGCTTTATCCCCCAGGGACAAGCGAACACCGGGGAGCTGTTTTTT. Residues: CASSFIPQGQANTGELFF.